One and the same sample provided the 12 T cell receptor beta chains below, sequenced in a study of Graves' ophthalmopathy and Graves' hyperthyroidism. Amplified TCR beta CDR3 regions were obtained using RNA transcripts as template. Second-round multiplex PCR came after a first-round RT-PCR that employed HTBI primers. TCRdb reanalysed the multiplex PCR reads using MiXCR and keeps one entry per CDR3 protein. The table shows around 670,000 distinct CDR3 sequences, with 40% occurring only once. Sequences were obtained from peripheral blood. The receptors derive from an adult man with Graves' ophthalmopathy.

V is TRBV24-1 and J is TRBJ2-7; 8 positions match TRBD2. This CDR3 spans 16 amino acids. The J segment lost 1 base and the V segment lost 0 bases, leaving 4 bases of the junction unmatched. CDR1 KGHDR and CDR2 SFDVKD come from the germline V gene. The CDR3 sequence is CATSDLGTSGSYEQYF. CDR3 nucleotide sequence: TGTGCCACCAGTGATTTGGGGACTAGTGGATCCTACGAGCAGTACTTC.

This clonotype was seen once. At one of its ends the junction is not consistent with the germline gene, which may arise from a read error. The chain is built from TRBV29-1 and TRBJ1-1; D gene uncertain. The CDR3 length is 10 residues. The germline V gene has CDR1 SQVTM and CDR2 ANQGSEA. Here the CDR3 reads CSVGNNEAFF. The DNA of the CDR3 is TGCAGCGTTGGAAACAATGAAGCTTTCTTT.

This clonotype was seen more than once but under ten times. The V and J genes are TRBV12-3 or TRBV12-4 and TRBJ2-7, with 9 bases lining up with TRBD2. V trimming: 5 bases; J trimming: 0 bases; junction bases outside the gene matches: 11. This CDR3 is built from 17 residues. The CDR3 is CASSPSRLAEASYEQYF. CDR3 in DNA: TGTGCCAGCAGTCCGTCCCGACTAGCGGAGGCCTCCTACGAGCAGTACTTC.

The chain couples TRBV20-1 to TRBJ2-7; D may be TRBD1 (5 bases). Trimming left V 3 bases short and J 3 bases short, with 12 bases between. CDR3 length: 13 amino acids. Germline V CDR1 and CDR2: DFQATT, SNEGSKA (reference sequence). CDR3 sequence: CSASATASYEQYF. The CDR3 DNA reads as TGCAGTGCTAGTGCGACAGCGAGCTACGAGCAGTACTTC.

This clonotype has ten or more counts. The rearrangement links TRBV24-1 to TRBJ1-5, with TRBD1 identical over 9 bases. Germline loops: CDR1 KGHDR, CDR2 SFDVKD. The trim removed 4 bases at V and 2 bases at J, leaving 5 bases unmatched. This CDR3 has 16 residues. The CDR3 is CATSDRGQGGNQPQHF. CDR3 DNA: TGTGCCACCAGTGACCGGGGACAGGGAGGCAATCAGCCCCAGCATTTT.

The CDR3 DNA sequence: TGTGCCAGCAGCTTAGCCGGGGAAGCTAACTATGGCTACACCTTC. Translating it yields CASSLAGEANYGYTF. The V and J genes are TRBV7-9 and TRBJ1-2, with D unresolved. Trimming removed 0 bases at V and 0 bases at J, with 8 bases between. The CDR3 loop spans 15 amino acids. Germline CDR1 is SEHNR and CDR2 is FQNEAQ (reference sequence).

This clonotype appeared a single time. CDR3 protein: CSASGGFSTDTQYF. The CDR3 nucleotides are TGCAGCGCCTCAGGGGGGTTTAGCACAGATACGCAGTATTTT. V and J are TRBV29-1 and TRBJ2-3; D perhaps matches TRBD1 (7 bases). V lost 7 bases and J lost 0, with 14 bases in between. CDR1 and CDR2 from the germline V gene are SQVTM and ANQGSEA. The CDR3 extends over 14 amino acids.

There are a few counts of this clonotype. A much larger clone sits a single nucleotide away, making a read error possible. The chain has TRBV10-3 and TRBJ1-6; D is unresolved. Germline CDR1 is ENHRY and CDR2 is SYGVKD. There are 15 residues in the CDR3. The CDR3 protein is CAISDNIPTGSPPHF. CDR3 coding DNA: TGTGCCATCAGTGATAACATCCCGACCGGTTCACCCCCCCACTTT.

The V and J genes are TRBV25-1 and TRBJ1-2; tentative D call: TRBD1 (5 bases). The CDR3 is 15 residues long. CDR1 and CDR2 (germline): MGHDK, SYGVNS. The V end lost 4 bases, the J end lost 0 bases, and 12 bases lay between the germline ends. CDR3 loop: CASSAADISNYGYTF. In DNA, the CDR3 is TGTGCCAGCAGTGCTGCGGACATCTCTAACTATGGCTACACCTTC.

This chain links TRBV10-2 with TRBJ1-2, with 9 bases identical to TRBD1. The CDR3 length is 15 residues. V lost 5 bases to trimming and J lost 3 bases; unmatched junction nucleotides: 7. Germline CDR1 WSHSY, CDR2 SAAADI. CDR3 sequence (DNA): TGCGCCAGCAGTCCTACAGGGGGCGCGTACTATGGCTACACCTTC. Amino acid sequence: CASSPTGGAYYGYTF.

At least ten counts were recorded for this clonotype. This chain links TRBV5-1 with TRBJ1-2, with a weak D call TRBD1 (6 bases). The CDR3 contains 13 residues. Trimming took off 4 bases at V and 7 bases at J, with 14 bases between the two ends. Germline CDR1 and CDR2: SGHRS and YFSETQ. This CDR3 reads CASSIDRLGGYTF. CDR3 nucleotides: TGCGCCAGCAGCATCGACAGGTTAGGTGGCTACACCTTC.

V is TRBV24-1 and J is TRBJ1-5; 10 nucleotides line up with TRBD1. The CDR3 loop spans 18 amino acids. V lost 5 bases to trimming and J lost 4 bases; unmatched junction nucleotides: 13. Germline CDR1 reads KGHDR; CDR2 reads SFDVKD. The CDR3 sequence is CATSAMGTGAMWNQPQHF. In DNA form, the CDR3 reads TGTGCCACCAGTGCCATGGGGACAGGGGCGATGTGGAATCAGCCCCAGCATTTT.